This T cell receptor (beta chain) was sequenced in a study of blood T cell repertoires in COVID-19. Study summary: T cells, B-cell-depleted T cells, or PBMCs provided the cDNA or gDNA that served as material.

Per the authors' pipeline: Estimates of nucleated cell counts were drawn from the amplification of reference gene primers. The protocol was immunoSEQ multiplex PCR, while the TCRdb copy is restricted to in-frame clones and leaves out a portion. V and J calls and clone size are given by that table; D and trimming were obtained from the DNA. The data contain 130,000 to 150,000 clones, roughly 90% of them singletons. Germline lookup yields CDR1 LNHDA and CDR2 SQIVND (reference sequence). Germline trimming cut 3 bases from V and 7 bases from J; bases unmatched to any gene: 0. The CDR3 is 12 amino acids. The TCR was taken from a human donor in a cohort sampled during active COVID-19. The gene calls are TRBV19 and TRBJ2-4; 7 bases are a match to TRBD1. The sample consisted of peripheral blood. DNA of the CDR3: TGTGCCAGTAGTATCAGGGGGAACATTCAGTACTTC. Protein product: CASSIRGNIQYF.